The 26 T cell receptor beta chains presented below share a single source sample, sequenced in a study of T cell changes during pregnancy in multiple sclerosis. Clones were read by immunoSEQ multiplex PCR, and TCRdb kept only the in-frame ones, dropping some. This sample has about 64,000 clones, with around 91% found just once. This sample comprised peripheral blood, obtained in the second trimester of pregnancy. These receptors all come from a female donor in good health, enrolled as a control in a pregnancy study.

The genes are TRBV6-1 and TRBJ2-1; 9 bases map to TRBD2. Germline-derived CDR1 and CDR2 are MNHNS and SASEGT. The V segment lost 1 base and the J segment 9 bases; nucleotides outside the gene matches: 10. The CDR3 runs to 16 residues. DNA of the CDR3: TGTGCCAGCAGTGAAGGGTGGGGCGGGAGGGGTCCTGAGCAGTTCTTC. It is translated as CASSEGWGGRGPEQFF.

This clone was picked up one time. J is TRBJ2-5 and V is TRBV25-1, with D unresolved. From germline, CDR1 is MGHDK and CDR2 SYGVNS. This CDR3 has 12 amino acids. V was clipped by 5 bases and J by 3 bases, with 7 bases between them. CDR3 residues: CASSRTKETQYF. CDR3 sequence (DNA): TGTGCCAGCAGTCGCACTAAAGAGACCCAGTACTTC. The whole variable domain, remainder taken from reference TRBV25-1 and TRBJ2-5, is EADIYQTPRYLVIGTGKKITLECSQTMGHDKMYWYQQDPGMELHLIHYSYGVNSTEKGDLSSESTVSRIRTEHFPLTLESARPSHTSQYLCASSRTKETQYFGPGTRLLVL.

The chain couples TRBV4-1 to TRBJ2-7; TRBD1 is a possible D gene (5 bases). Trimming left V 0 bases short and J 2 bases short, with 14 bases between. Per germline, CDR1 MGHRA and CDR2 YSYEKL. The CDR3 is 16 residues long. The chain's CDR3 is CASSQDWTDTPYEQYF. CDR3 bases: TGCGCCAGCAGCCAAGATTGGACGGACACTCCCTACGAGCAGTACTTC.

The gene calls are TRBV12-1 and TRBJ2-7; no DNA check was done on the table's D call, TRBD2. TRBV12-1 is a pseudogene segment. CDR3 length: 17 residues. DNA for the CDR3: TGTGCCAGCAGCTGGACGACGGGACTAGCGGGAGCCTACGAGCAGTACTTC. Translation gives CASSWTTGLAGAYEQYF.

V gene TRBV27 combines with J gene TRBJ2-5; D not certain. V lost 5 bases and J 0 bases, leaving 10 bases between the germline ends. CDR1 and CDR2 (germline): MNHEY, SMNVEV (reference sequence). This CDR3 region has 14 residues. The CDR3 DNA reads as TGTGCCAGCAGTCCGCTCGCGGACCAAGAGACCCAGTACTTC. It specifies CASSPLADQETQYF.

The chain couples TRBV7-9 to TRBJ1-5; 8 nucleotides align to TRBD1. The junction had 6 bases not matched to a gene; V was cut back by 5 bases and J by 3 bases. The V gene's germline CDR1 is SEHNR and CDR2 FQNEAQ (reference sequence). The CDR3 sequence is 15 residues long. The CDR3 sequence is CASSIGQGLNQPQHF. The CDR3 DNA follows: TGTGCCAGCAGCATTGGACAGGGCCTCAATCAGCCCCAGCATTTT.

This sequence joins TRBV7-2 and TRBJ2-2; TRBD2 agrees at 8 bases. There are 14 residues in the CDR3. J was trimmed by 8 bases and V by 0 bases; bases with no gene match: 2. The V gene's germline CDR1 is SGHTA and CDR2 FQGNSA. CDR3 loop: CASSLAGRGGELFF. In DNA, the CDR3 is TGTGCCAGCAGCTTAGCCGGGAGGGGGGGGGAGCTGTTTTTT.

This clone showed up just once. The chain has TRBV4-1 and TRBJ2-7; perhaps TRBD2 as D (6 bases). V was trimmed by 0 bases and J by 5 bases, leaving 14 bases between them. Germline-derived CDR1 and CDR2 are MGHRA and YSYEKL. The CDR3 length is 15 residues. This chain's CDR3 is CASSQDGGALDEQYF. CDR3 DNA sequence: TGCGCCAGCAGCCAAGACGGGGGAGCCCTTGACGAGCAGTACTTC.

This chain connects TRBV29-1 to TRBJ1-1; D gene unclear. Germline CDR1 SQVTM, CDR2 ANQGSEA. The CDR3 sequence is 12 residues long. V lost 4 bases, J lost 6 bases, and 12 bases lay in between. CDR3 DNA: TGCAGCGTTGTTGAGATCGCGGCTGAAGCTTTCTTT. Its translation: CSVVEIAAEAFF.

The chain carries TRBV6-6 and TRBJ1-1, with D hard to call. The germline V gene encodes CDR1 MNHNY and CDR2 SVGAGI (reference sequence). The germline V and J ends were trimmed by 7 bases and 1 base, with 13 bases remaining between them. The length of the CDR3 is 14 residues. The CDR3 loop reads CASIPIDKNTEAFF. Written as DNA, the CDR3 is TGTGCCAGCATCCCCATCGACAAGAACACTGAAGCTTTCTTT.

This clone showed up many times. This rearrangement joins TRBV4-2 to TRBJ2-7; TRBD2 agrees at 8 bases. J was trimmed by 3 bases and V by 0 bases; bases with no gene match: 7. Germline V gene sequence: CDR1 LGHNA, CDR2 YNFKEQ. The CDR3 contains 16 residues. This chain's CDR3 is CASSQETEREFYEQYF. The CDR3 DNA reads TGTGCCAGCAGCCAAGAAACCGAGCGGGAGTTCTACGAGCAGTACTTC.

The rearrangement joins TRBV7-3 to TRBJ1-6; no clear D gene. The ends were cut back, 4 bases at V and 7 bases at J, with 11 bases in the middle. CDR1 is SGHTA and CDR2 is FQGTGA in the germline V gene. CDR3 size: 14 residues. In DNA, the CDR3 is TGTGCCAGCAGCTCGGAGGGCAGCAATTCACCCCTCCACTTT. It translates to CASSSEGSNSPLHF.

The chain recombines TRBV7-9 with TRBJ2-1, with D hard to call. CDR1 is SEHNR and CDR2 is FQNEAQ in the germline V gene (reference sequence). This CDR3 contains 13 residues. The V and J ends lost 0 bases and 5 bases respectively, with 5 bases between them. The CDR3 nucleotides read TGTGCCAGCAGCTTAGCGTTTAACAATGAGCAGTTCTTC. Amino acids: CASSLAFNNEQFF.

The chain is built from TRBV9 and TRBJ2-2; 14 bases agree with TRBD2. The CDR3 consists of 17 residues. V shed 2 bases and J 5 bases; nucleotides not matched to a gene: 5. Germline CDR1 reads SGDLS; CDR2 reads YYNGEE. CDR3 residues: CASSVGLAGARTGELFF. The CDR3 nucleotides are TGTGCCAGCAGCGTGGGACTAGCGGGGGCGAGGACCGGGGAGCTGTTTTTT.

The CDR3 here is CASSRRLAGFTDTQYF. Here the CDR3 DNA reads TGTGCCAGCAGCCGCCGACTAGCGGGGTTCACAGATACGCAGTATTTT. The chain uses TRBV5-4 and TRBJ2-3; 11 bases align to TRBD2. Germline V gives CDR1 SGHNT, CDR2 YYREEE (reference sequence). V lost 4 bases and J lost 2; bases outside the gene matches: 6. CDR3 length equals 16 residues.

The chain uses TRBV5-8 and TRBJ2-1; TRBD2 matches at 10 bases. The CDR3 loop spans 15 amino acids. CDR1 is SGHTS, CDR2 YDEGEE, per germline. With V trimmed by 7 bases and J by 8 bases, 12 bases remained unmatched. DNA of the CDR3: TGTGCCAGCCTACTTCTAGCGGGGGTTTTCGATGAGCAGTTCTTC. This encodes CASLLLAGVFDEQFF.

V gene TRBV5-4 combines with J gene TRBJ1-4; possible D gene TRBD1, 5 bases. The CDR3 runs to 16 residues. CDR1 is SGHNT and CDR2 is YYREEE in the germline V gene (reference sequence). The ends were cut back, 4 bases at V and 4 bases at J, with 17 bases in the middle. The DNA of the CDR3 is TGTGCCAGCAGCCCCGGAGGACGGGGACTTAATGAAAAACTGTTTTTT. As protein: CASSPGGRGLNEKLFF.

CDR3 region: CASLGAVGTYEQYF. The DNA of the CDR3 is TGTGCCAGCCTGGGAGCAGTGGGGACCTACGAGCAGTACTTC. The chain uses TRBV28 and TRBJ2-7; D perhaps matches TRBD2 (5 bases). The CDR3 contains 14 residues. Germline V CDR1 and CDR2: MDHEN, SYDVKM. V shed 8 bases and J shed 2 bases, with 16 bases lying between them.

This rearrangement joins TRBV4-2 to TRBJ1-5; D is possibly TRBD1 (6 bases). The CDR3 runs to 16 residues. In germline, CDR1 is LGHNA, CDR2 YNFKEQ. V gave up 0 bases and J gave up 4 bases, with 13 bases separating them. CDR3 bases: TGTGCCAGCAGCCAAGACAGGGGCAGAGGGAATCAGCCCCAGCATTTT. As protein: CASSQDRGRGNQPQHF.

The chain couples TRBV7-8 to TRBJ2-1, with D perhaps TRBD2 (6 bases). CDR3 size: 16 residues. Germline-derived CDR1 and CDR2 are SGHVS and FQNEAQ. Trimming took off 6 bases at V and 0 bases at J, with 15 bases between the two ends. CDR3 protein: CASSSGVWSSYNEQFF. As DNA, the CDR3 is TGTGCCAGCAGTTCGGGGGTTTGGAGCTCCTACAATGAGCAGTTCTTC. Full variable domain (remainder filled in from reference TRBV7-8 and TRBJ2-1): GAGVSQSPRYKVAKRGQDVALRCDPISGHVSLFWYQQALGQGPEFLTYFQNEAQLDKSGLPSDRFFAERPEGSVSTLKIQRTQQEDSAVYLCASSSGVWSSYNEQFFGPGTRLTVL.

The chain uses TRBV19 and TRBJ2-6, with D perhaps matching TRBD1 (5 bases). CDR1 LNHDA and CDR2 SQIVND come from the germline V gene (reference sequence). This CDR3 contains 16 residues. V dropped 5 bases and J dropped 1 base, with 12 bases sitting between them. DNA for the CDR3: TGTGCCAGTAGTGTGTCCCAGGGTTCTGGGGCCAACGTCCTGACTTTC. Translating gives CASSVSQGSGANVLTF. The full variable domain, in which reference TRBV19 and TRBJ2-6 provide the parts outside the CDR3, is DGGITQSPKYLFRKEGQNVTLSCEQNLNHDAMYWYRQDPGQGLRLIYYSQIVNDFQKGDIAEGYSVSREKKESFPLTVTSAQKNPTAFYLCASSVSQGSGANVLTFGAGSRLTVL.

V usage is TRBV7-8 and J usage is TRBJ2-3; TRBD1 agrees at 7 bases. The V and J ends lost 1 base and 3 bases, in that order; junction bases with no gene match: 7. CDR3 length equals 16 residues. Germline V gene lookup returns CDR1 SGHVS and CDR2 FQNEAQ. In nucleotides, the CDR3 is TGTGCCAGCAGCTTAGTATCACAGGGGTTAACAGATACGCAGTATTTT. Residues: CASSLVSQGLTDTQYF.

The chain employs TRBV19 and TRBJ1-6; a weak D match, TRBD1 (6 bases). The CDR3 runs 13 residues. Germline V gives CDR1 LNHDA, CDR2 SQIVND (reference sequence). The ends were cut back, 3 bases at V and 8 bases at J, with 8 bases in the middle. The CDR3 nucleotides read TGTGCCAGTAGTATGGGGGGGCATTCACCCCTCCACTTT. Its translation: CASSMGGHSPLHF. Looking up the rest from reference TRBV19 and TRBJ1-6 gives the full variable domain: DGGITQSPKYLFRKEGQNVTLSCEQNLNHDAMYWYRQDPGQGLRLIYYSQIVNDFQKGDIAEGYSVSREKKESFPLTVTSAQKNPTAFYLCASSMGGHSPLHFGNGTRLTVT.

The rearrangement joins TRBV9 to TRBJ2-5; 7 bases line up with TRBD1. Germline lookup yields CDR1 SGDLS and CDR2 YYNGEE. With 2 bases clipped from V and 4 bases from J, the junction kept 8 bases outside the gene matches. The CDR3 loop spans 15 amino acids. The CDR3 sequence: CASSVTGTVGETQYF. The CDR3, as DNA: TGTGCCAGCAGCGTGACCGGGACAGTAGGAGAGACCCAGTACTTC.

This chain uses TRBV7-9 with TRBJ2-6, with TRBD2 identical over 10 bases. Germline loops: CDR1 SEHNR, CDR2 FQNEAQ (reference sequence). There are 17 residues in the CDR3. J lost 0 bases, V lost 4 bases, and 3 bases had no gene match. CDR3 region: CASSSGLANSGANVLTF. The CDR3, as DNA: TGTGCCAGCAGCTCGGGACTAGCGAACTCTGGGGCCAACGTCCTGACTTTC.

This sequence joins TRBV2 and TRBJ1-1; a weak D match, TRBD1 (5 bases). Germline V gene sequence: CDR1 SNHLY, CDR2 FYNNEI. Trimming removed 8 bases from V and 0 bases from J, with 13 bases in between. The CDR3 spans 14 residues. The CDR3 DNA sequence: TGTGCCAGCGGCGGGGCGGCCATGAACACTGAAGCTTTCTTT. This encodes CASGGAAMNTEAFF.